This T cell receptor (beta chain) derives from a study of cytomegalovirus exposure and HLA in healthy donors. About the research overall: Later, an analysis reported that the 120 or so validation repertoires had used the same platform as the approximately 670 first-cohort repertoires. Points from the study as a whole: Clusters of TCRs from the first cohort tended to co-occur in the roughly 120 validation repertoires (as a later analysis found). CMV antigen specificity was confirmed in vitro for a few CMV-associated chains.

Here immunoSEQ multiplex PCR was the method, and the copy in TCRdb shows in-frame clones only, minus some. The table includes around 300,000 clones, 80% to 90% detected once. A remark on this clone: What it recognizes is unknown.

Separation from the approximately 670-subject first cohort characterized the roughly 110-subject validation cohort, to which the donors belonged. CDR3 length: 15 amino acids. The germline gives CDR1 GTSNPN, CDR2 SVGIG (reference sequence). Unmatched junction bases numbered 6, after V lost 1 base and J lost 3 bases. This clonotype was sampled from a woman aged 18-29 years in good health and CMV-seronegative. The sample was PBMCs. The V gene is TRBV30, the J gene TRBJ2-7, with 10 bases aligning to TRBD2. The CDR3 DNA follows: TGTGCCTGGAGTGGACTAGCGGGTAGATACTACGAGCAGTACTTC. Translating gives CAWSGLAGRYYEQYF.